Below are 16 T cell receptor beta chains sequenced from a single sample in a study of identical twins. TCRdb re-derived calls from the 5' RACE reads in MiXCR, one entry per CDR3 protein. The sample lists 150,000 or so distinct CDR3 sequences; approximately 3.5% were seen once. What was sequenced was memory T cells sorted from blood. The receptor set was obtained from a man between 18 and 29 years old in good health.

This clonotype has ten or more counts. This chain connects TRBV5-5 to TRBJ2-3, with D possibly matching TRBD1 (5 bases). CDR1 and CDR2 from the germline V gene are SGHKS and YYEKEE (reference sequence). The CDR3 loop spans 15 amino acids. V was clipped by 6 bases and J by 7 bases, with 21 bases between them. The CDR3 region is CASTIKTESNNTQYF. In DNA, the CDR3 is TGTGCCAGCACCATAAAGACAGAGTCTAACAATACGCAGTATTTT.

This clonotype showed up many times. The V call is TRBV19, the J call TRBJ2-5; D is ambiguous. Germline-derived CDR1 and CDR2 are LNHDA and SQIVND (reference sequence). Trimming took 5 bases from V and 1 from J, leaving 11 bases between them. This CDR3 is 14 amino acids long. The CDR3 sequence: CASSPNGPQETQYF. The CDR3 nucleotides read TGTGCCAGTAGTCCAAACGGTCCCCAAGAGACCCAGTACTTC.

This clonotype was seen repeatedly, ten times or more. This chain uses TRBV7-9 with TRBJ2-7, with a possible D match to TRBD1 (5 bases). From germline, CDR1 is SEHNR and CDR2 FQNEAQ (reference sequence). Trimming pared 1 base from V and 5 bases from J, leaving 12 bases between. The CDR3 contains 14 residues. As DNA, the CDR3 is TGTGCCAGCAGCTTAGTTATCAGGGCCGACGAGCAGTACGTC. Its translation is CASSLVIRADEQYV.

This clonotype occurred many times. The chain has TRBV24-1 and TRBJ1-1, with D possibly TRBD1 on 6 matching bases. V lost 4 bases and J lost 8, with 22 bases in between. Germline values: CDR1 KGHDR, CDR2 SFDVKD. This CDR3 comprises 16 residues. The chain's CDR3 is CATSDPGSWGRGEAFF. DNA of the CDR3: TGTGCCACCAGTGACCCCGGTTCATGGGGGCGAGGAGAAGCTTTCTTT.

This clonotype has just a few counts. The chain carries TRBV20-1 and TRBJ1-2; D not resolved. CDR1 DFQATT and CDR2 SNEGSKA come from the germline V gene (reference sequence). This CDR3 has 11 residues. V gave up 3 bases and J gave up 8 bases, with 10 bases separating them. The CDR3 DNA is TGCAGTGCTAGCGTCGCGGGAGGCTACACCTTC. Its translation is CSASVAGGYTF.

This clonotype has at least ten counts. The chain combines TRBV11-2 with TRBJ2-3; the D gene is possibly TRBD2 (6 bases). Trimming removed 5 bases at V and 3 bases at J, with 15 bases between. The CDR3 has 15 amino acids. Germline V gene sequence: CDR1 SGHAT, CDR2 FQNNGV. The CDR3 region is CASSRDFWNTDTQYF. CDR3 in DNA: TGTGCCAGCAGCCGGGACTTTTGGAATACAGATACGCAGTATTTT. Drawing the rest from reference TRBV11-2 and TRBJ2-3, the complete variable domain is EAGVAQSPRYKIIEKRQSVAFWCNPISGHATLYWYQQILGQGPKLLIQFQNNGVVDDSQLPKDRFSAERLKGVDSTLKIQPAKLEDSAVYLCASSRDFWNTDTQYFGPGTRLTVL.

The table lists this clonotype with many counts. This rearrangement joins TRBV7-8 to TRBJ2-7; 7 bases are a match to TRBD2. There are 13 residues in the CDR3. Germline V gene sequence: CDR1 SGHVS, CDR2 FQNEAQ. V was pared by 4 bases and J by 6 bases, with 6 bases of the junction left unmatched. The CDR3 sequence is CASSSGGFVEQYV. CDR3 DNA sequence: TGTGCCAGCAGCTCCGGGGGGTTCGTCGAGCAGTACGTC.

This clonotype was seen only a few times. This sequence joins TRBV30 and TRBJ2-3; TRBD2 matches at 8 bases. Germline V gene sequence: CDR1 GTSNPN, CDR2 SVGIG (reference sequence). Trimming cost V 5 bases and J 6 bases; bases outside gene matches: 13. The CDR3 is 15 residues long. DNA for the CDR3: TGTGCCTGGGGGAGTCACGGGACTAGTACGGATACGCAGTATTTT. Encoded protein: CAWGSHGTSTDTQYF.

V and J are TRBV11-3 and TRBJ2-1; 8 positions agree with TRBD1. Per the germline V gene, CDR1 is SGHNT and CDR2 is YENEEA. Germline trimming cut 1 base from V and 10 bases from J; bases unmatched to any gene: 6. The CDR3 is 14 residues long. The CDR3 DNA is TGTGCCAGCAGCTTAGCACAGGGGGTGGACGAGCAGTTCTTC. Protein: CASSLAQGVDEQFF.

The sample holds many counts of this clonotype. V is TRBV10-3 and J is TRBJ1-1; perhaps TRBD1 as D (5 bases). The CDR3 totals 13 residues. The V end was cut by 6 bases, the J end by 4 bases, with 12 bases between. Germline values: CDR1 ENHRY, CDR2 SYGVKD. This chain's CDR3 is CAIRGGFGTEAFF. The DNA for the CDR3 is TGTGCCATCAGGGGGGGGTTTGGCACTGAAGCTTTCTTT.

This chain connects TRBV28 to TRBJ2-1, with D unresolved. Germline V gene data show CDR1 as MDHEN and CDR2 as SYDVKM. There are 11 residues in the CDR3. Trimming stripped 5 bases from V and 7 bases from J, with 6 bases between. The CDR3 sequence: CASSGQNEQFF. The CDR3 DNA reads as TGTGCCAGCAGTGGGCAGAATGAGCAGTTCTTC.

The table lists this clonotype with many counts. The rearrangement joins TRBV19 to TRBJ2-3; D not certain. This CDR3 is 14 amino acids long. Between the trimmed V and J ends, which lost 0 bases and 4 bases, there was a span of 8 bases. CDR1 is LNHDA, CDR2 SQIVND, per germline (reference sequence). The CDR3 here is CASSIDLLADTQYF. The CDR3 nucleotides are TGTGCCAGTAGTATAGATCTATTGGCAGATACGCAGTATTTT.

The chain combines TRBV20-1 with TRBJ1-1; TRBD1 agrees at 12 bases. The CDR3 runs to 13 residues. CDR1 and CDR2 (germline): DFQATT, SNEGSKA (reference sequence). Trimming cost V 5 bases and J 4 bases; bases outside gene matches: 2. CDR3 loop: CSAGTGGSTEAFF. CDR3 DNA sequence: TGCAGTGCTGGGACAGGGGGCAGCACTGAAGCTTTCTTT.

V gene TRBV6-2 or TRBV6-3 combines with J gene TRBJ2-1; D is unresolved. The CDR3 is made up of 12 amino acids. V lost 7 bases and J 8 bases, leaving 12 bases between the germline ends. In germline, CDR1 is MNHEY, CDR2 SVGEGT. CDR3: CASNMGRYEQFF. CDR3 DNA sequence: TGTGCCAGCAACATGGGTCGGTATGAGCAGTTCTTC.

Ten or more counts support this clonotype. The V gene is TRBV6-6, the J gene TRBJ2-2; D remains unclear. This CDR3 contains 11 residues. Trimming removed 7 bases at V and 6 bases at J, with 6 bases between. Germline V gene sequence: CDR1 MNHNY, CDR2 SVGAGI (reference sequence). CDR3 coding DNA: TGTGCCAGCACAAGCGCCGGGGAGCTGTTTTTT. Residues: CASTSAGELFF.

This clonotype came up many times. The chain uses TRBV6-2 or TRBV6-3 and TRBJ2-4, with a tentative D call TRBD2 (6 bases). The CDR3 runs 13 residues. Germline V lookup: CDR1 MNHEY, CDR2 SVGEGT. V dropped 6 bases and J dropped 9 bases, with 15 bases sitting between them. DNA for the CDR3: TGTGCCAGCAGCCCGTCCGGGGGTCTCATTCAGTACTTC. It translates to CASSPSGGLIQYF.